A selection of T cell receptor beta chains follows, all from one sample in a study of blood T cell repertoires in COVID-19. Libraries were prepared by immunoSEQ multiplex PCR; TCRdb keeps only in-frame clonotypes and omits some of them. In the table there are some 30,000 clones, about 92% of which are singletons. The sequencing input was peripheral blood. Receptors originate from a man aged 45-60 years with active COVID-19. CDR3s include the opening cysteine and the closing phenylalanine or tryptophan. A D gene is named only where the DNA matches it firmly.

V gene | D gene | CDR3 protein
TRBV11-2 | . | CASSFTRGGNEQFF
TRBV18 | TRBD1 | CASSPPGTGNEKLFF
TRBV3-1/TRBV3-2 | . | CASSYSRDSGNTIYF
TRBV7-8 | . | CASSLQTGNTEAFF
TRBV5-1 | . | CASSKAGGQGSYEQYF
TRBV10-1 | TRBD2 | CASSESPSGGQETQYF
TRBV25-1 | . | CASSKTSGSYNSPLHF
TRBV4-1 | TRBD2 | CASSQVGGVAGITYEQYF
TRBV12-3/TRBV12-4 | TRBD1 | CASQGQYNEQFF
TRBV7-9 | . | CASSLSRTGETQYF
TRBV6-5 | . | CASRPLNIDTQYF